What follows are 25 T cell receptor beta chains derived from one specimen sequenced in a study of technical replicates of blood from a few donors. Sequencing used immunoSEQ multiplex PCR; TCRdb keeps in-frame clones, though not all of them. The data contain approximately 73,000 clones, 95% to 98% of them singletons. Sequencing was performed on T cells isolated from PBMCs. These receptors were collected from a human donor in good health.

The chain links TRBV30 to TRBJ2-3; D is ambiguous. The CDR3 runs 14 residues. V was pared by 0 bases and J by 0 bases, with 7 bases between. Germline lookup yields CDR1 GTSNPN and CDR2 SVGIG (reference sequence). CDR3 loop: CAWSVQASTDTQYF. Written as DNA, the CDR3 is TGTGCCTGGAGTGTCCAGGCGAGCACAGATACGCAGTATTTT.

This chain connects TRBV7-3 to TRBJ2-2, with D possibly TRBD1 on 8 matching bases. The CDR3 sequence is 15 residues long. In germline, CDR1 is SGHTA, CDR2 FQGTGA. V shed 5 bases and J shed 3 bases, with 13 bases lying between them. CDR3 bases: TGTGCCAGCAGCAAACAGGGGGGGGACACCGGGGAGCTGTTTTTT. Protein product: CASSKQGGDTGELFF.

The rearrangement links TRBV4-1 to TRBJ2-1; possibly TRBD2 for D (6 bases). The length of the CDR3 is 15 residues. Trimming cost V 2 bases and J 9 bases, with 17 bases left between them. Germline CDR1 is MGHRA and CDR2 is YSYEKL. CDR3 nucleotide sequence: TGCGCCAGCAGCCAAACGGGACTCCTTTCGGGTGAGCAGTTCTTC. Translated: CASSQTGLLSGEQFF.

V and J are TRBV13 and TRBJ2-3, with a weak D call TRBD2 (6 bases). With 1 base removed from V and 3 bases from J, the gap between germline ends came to 8 bases. CDR1 is PRHDT and CDR2 is FYEKMQ in the germline V gene (reference sequence). This CDR3 has 14 amino acids. CDR3 residues: CASSLAGETDTQYF. The CDR3 coding sequence is TGTGCCAGCAGCTTAGCGGGAGAAACAGATACGCAGTATTTT.

This clone was counted once. The chain joins TRBV2 to TRBJ2-3, with TRBD2 matching 11 bases. The trim removed 8 bases at V and 5 bases at J, leaving 9 bases unmatched. Germline V gene data show CDR1 as SNHLY and CDR2 as FYNNEI. The CDR3 covers 15 residues. The CDR3 DNA is TGTGCCAGCGGAGTGACTAGCGGGAAGTTAGATACGCAGTATTTT. It specifies CASGVTSGKLDTQYF.

This clone was observed once. V usage is TRBV7-2 and J usage is TRBJ2-1; D is unresolved. The germline V gene has CDR1 SGHTA and CDR2 FQGNSA. The CDR3 runs to 11 residues. The V gene lost 5 bases and the J gene lost 4 bases, with 3 bases spanning the gap. The CDR3 sequence is CASSPYNEQFF. Here the CDR3 DNA reads TGTGCCAGCAGCCCTTACAATGAGCAGTTCTTC. Supplemented by reference TRBV7-2 and TRBJ2-1, the full variable domain reads GAGVSQSPSNKVTEKGKDVELRCDPISGHTALYWYRQSLGQGLEFLIYFQGNSAPDKSGLPSDRFSAERTGGSVSTLTIQRTQQEDSAVYLCASSPYNEQFFGPGTRLTVL.

The gene calls are TRBV6-5 and TRBJ1-2; D is perhaps TRBD1 (6 bases). Per the germline V gene, CDR1 is MNHEY and CDR2 is SVGAGI. V lost 8 bases and J lost 2, with 15 bases in between. This CDR3 comprises 14 residues. The chain's CDR3 is CASGYRVKNYGYTF. In DNA, the CDR3 is TGTGCCAGCGGATACAGGGTTAAGAACTATGGCTACACCTTC.

The V gene is TRBV2, the J gene TRBJ2-1, with 7 bases that match TRBD2. V was pared by 1 base and J by 3 bases, with 3 bases of the junction left unmatched. Germline CDR1 and CDR2: SNHLY and FYNNEI. CDR3 length equals 15 residues. CDR3 residues: CASSEEGGSYNEQFF. In nucleotides, the CDR3 is TGTGCCAGCAGTGAAGAGGGCGGGAGCTACAATGAGCAGTTCTTC.

The rearrangement joins TRBV25-1 to TRBJ2-1, with 10 bases identical to TRBD2. Germline values: CDR1 MGHDK, CDR2 SYGVNS. The CDR3 has 16 amino acids. Unmatched junction bases numbered 3, after V lost 1 base and J lost 3 bases. CDR3 region: CASSELWTSGYNEQFF. CDR3 DNA sequence: TGTGCCAGCAGTGAATTGTGGACTAGCGGCTACAATGAGCAGTTCTTC.

CDR3 in DNA: TGTGCCAGTGCCCTGGACGGGGAAGGACCCCAGCATTTT. It specifies CASALDGEGPQHF. This chain links TRBV19 with TRBJ1-5; D ambiguous. The CDR3 contains 13 residues. In germline, CDR1 is LNHDA, CDR2 SQIVND (reference sequence). V lost 8 bases to trimming and J lost 10 bases, with 18 bases between them. The complete variable domain, with remaining parts taken from reference TRBV19 and TRBJ1-5, reads DGGITQSPKYLFRKEGQNVTLSCEQNLNHDAMYWYRQDPGQGLRLIYYSQIVNDFQKGDIAEGYSVSREKKESFPLTVTSAQKNPTAFYLCASALDGEGPQHFGDGTRLSIL.

J is TRBJ2-3 and V is TRBV27; 11 positions agree with TRBD2. The CDR3 is 18 amino acids. CDR1 is MNHEY, CDR2 SMNVEV, per germline (reference sequence). V lost 5 bases and J lost 2; bases outside the gene matches: 12. Here the CDR3 DNA reads TGTGCCAGCAGTGAGACTAGCGGGGTGGGGCGTTTCACAGATACGCAGTATTTT. Translation: CASSETSGVGRFTDTQYF.

This chain links TRBV19 with TRBJ1-1; a possible D gene is TRBD1 (5 bases). CDR3 length equals 13 residues. CDR1 LNHDA and CDR2 SQIVND come from the germline V gene (reference sequence). V lost 1 base and J lost 7, with 10 bases in between. This CDR3 reads CASSIGRQREAFF. CDR3 DNA sequence: TGTGCCAGTAGTATAGGGAGACAGCGTGAAGCTTTCTTT.

The chain links TRBV18 to TRBJ2-1; 7 nucleotides align to TRBD1. Germline V gene sequence: CDR1 KGHSH, CDR2 LQKENI. The CDR3 has 13 amino acids. V lost 0 bases, J lost 7 bases, and 0 bases stayed unmatched. This CDR3 reads CASSPPQGNEQFF. The CDR3 region has the DNA TGTGCCAGCTCACCACCACAGGGGAATGAGCAGTTCTTC.

This rearrangement joins TRBV15 to TRBJ1-1, with D possibly TRBD1 on 6 matching bases. The germline CDR1 and CDR2 sequences are LNHNV and YYDKDF (reference sequence). V was clipped by 0 bases and J by 3 bases, with 17 bases between them. The CDR3 contains 17 residues. CDR3 in DNA: TGTGCCACCAGCAGAGATGGGTTCGGGGGGCGGCACACTGAAGCTTTCTTT. As protein: CATSRDGFGGRHTEAFF.

The chain combines TRBV28 with TRBJ2-3; 8 positions agree with TRBD2. The ends lost 2 bases at V and 5 bases at J; junction bases unmatched: 0. Germline V gene data show CDR1 as MDHEN and CDR2 as SYDVKM. The CDR3 is 13 residues long. CDR3 in amino acids: CASSLAGGDTQYF. CDR3 sequence (DNA): TGTGCCAGCAGTTTAGCGGGAGGAGATACGCAGTATTTT.

This clone has only one observation. The V gene is TRBV25-1, the J gene TRBJ2-5; 9 nucleotides line up with TRBD2. Trimming cost V 0 bases and J 2 bases; bases outside gene matches: 7. CDR1 is MGHDK, CDR2 SYGVNS, per germline. The CDR3 is 17 residues long. CDR3 nucleotide sequence: TGTGCCAGCAGTGAATATGGCCTAGCGGGATTACAAGAGACCCAGTACTTC. Translating gives CASSEYGLAGLQETQYF.

The chain couples TRBV11-3 to TRBJ1-5; a weak D match, TRBD1 (5 bases). V dropped 5 bases and J dropped 7 bases, with 12 bases sitting between them. The V gene's germline CDR1 is SGHNT and CDR2 YENEEA. CDR3 length: 13 amino acids. CDR3 sequence reads: CASSQDMWQPQHF. The CDR3 nucleotides read TGTGCCAGCAGCCAGGACATGTGGCAGCCCCAGCATTTT.

This clone was observed once. This sequence joins TRBV25-1 and TRBJ2-3; 11 nucleotides align to TRBD2. Per germline, CDR1 MGHDK and CDR2 SYGVNS. Trimming took 3 bases from V and 4 from J; bases not matched to a gene: 9. This CDR3 is built from 17 residues. CDR3 amino acids: CASSDPTSGRYSDTQYF. The CDR3 region has the DNA TGTGCCAGCAGTGACCCAACTAGCGGGAGATACTCAGATACGCAGTATTTT.

V and J are TRBV4-1 and TRBJ1-1, with D possibly TRBD1 on 6 matching bases. Germline CDR1 is MGHRA and CDR2 is YSYEKL. Trimming removed 0 bases from V and 5 bases from J, with 10 bases in between. The CDR3 spans 14 residues. The CDR3 DNA is TGCGCCAGCAGCCAAGATTTGAGGGGGACTGAAGCTTTCTTT. Translated, it gives CASSQDLRGTEAFF.

The chain employs TRBV11-3 and TRBJ2-5, with D possibly matching TRBD1 (6 bases). Trimming took 5 bases from V and 3 from J, leaving 13 bases between them. The CDR3 loop spans 14 amino acids. Germline loops: CDR1 SGHNT, CDR2 YENEEA. In DNA, the CDR3 is TGTGCCAGCAGCCCGTGGACAGCCAAAGAGACCCAGTACTTC. It codes for CASSPWTAKETQYF.

The rearrangement links TRBV19 to TRBJ1-5, with D unresolved. Germline V gene lookup returns CDR1 LNHDA and CDR2 SQIVND (reference sequence). CDR3 length: 16 residues. V lost 7 bases, J lost 4 bases, and 20 bases lay in between. CDR3 sequence: CASTETWRLENQPQHF. As DNA, the CDR3 is TGTGCCAGTACCGAGACGTGGCGGCTTGAGAATCAGCCCCAGCATTTT.

The chain recombines TRBV5-4 with TRBJ2-7; TRBD2 is a possible D gene (7 bases). Between the trimmed V and J ends, which lost 0 bases and 3 bases, there was a span of 16 bases. The germline V gene encodes CDR1 SGHNT and CDR2 YYREEE (reference sequence). This CDR3 region has 16 residues. The CDR3 coding sequence is TGTGCCAGCAGCTTGGTCGGGGGGCCCCCGGGCTACGAGCAGTACTTC. Protein sequence: CASSLVGGPPGYEQYF.

V usage is TRBV18 and J usage is TRBJ2-3; D remains unclear. Looked up from germline, CDR1 is KGHSH and CDR2 is LQKENI. The ends were cut back, 3 bases at V and 2 bases at J, with 9 bases in the middle. CDR3 length: 14 amino acids. The CDR3 spells CASSPWQDTDTQYF. In nucleotides, the CDR3 is TGTGCCAGCTCACCTTGGCAGGACACAGATACGCAGTATTTT.

This chain links TRBV2 with TRBJ2-7; 12 nucleotides align to TRBD2. Per the germline V gene, CDR1 is SNHLY and CDR2 is FYNNEI. V trimming: 5 bases; J trimming: 2 bases; junction bases outside the gene matches: 4. The CDR3 runs 15 residues. The CDR3 nucleotides read TGTGCCAGCAGTAAGACTAGCGGGAGAGCCTACGAGCAGTACTTC. This codes for CASSKTSGRAYEQYF. Variable domain in full (rest from reference TRBV2 and TRBJ2-7): EPEVTQTPSHQVTQMGQEVILRCVPISNHLYFYWYRQILGQKVEFLVSFYNNEISEKSEIFDDQFSVERPDGSNFTLKIRSTKLEDSAMYFCASSKTSGRAYEQYFGPGTRLTVT.

The chain uses TRBV10-3 and TRBJ2-4; 12 bases are a match to TRBD1. Looked up from germline, CDR1 is ENHRY and CDR2 is SYGVKD. The CDR3 contains 20 residues. V gave up 0 bases and J gave up 8 bases; unmatched junction bases: 17. The CDR3 loop reads CAISESGGAGQGAPRYIQYF. CDR3 bases: TGTGCCATCAGTGAGTCTGGAGGCGCGGGACAGGGGGCCCCAAGGTACATTCAGTACTTC.